Shown below are 31 T cell receptor beta chains from a single sample sequenced in a study. TCRdb reprocessed the RT-PCR reads via MiXCR and lists one record per CDR3 protein. The sample comprises about 680,000 distinct CDR3 sequences, about 14% of which are singletons, and 3% to 4.5% rests with the top ten. The sequencing sample was made of memory CD4+ T cells from blood. The receptors originated from a female donor in good health, serving as a healthy control.

In this sample, this clonotype turned up many times. This chain uses TRBV6-5 with TRBJ2-6; tentative D call: TRBD1 (5 bases). The CDR3 has 16 amino acids. Germline values: CDR1 MNHEY, CDR2 SVGAGI. Trimming took off 7 bases at V and 1 base at J, with 14 bases between the two ends. In DNA form, the CDR3 reads TGTGCCAGCAACAAAGTGGGGCATTCTGGGGCCAACGTCCTGACTTTC. It codes for CASNKVGHSGANVLTF.

This clonotype occurred a few times. The V call is TRBV6-5, the J call TRBJ2-7, with no clear D. This CDR3 comprises 13 residues. Germline-derived CDR1 and CDR2 are MNHEY and SVGAGI. The ends were cut back, 6 bases at V and 5 bases at J, with 14 bases in the middle. The CDR3 reads CASRRGSSHEQYF. CDR3 coding DNA: TGTGCCAGCAGACGTGGGTCAAGCCACGAGCAGTACTTC.

This clonotype was detected many times. The J gene is TRBJ1-2, the V gene TRBV6-5, with D perhaps matching TRBD1 (5 bases). This CDR3 comprises 13 residues. Germline CDR1 is MNHEY and CDR2 is SVGAGI. The germline V and J ends were trimmed by 2 bases and 6 bases, with 10 bases remaining between them. CDR3 nucleotides: TGTGCCAGCAGTTACAGGGGTAGGGATGGCTACACCTTC. The encoded protein is CASSYRGRDGYTF.

The CDR3 here is CASRWTGDNEQFF. CDR3 bases: TGTGCCAGCAGGTGGACAGGGGACAATGAGCAGTTCTTC. V is TRBV12-3 or TRBV12-4 and J is TRBJ2-1; 9 bases align to TRBD1. V trimming: 6 bases; J trimming: 5 bases; junction bases outside the gene matches: 2. The CDR3 runs to 13 residues.

This clonotype was recorded a few times. This chain links TRBV5-1 with TRBJ1-1; D remains unclear. Trimming stripped 0 bases from V and 0 bases from J, with 6 bases between. Germline V gene data show CDR1 as SGHRS and CDR2 as YFSETQ. The CDR3 has 14 amino acids. The CDR3 nucleotides are TGCGCCAGCAGCTTGGTCCAGATGAACACTGAAGCTTTCTTT. Translation gives CASSLVQMNTEAFF.

This rearrangement joins TRBV30 to TRBJ2-2, with a tentative D call TRBD1 (6 bases). Germline-derived CDR1 and CDR2 are GTSNPN and SVGIG (reference sequence). V was pared by 2 bases and J by 3 bases, with 25 bases between. This CDR3 comprises 19 residues. The CDR3 DNA reads as TGTGCCTGGAGTCCTCCCCCGGGCAGGGGAATGGGGGACACCGGGGAGCTGTTTTTT. This gives the protein CAWSPPPGRGMGDTGELFF.

This clonotype was seen only a few times. The V call is TRBV6-2 or TRBV6-3, the J call TRBJ2-6, with 11 bases lining up with TRBD2. This CDR3 is built from 19 residues. CDR1 is MNHEY, CDR2 SVGEGT, per germline. With V trimmed by 5 bases and J by 0 bases, 9 bases remained unmatched. The CDR3 region is CASSMPTSGKSSGANVLTF. The CDR3 region has the DNA TGTGCCAGCAGTATGCCGACTAGCGGGAAGAGCTCTGGGGCCAACGTCCTGACTTTC.

This clonotype was counted at least ten times. The chain uses TRBV7-9 and TRBJ2-5; D is unresolved. V was clipped by 5 bases and J by 3 bases, with 10 bases between them. CDR1 is SEHNR and CDR2 is FQNEAQ in the germline V gene (reference sequence). The length of the CDR3 is 13 residues. The CDR3 DNA reads TGTGCCAGCAGCCCGACCAATAAAGAGACCCAGTACTTC. Its translation: CASSPTNKETQYF. The full variable domain, rest sourced from reference TRBV7-9 and TRBJ2-5, is DTGVSQNPRHKITKRGQNVTFRCDPISEHNRLYWYRQTLGQGPEFLTYFQNEAQLEKSRLLSDRFSAERPKGSFSTLEIQRTEQGDSAMYLCASSPTNKETQYFGPGTRLLVL.

This clonotype was detected ten times or more. The CDR3 DNA reads TGTGCCAGCAGATTCCAGGGAGCAGAGACCCAGTACTTC. It translates to CASRFQGAETQYF. The rearrangement links TRBV6-5 to TRBJ2-5, with D perhaps being TRBD1 or TRBD2 (5 bases each). This CDR3 contains 13 residues. The germline CDR1 and CDR2 sequences are MNHEY and SVGAGI. The germline V and J ends were trimmed by 6 bases and 4 bases, with 12 bases remaining between them.

Many counts were recorded for this clonotype. This chain connects TRBV20-1 to TRBJ2-3; TRBD2 is a possible D gene (5 bases). The CDR3 loop spans 13 amino acids. The germline V gene has CDR1 DFQATT and CDR2 SNEGSKA (reference sequence). V lost 1 base to trimming and J lost 5 bases, with 10 bases between them. CDR3 sequence: CSARAPGIDTQYF. CDR3 in DNA: TGCAGTGCTAGAGCGCCCGGGATAGATACGCAGTATTTT.

CDR3 in amino acids: CATRGGGIVGTDTQYF. The CDR3 nucleotides are TGTGCCACCCGGGGAGGGGGAATAGTTGGGACAGATACGCAGTATTTT. The chain employs TRBV28 and TRBJ2-3, with D possibly being TRBD2 (7 bases). Looked up from germline, CDR1 is MDHEN and CDR2 is SYDVKM. The CDR3 covers 16 residues. Between the trimmed V and J ends, which lost 10 bases and 3 bases, there was a span of 23 bases.

This chain links TRBV15 with TRBJ1-1; D ambiguous. V was shortened by 0 bases and J by 5 bases, with 7 bases between the two germline ends. The CDR3 runs to 13 residues. The germline V gene encodes CDR1 LNHNV and CDR2 YYDKDF (reference sequence). As DNA, the CDR3 is TGTGCCACCAGCAGAGAACAGAAGACTGAAGCTTTCTTT. Encoded protein: CATSREQKTEAFF.

This clonotype occurred a few times. The rearrangement joins TRBV6-5 to TRBJ1-1; no definite D call. CDR1 and CDR2 (germline): MNHEY, SVGAGI. This CDR3 contains 14 residues. V was trimmed by 3 bases and J by 0 bases, leaving 8 bases between them. For the CDR3, the DNA is TGTGCCAGCAGTTATGGGCTCTTGAACACTGAAGCTTTCTTT. Translated, it gives CASSYGLLNTEAFF.

This clonotype was found many times. The chain carries TRBV20-1 and TRBJ1-2; 7 bases map to TRBD1. V was clipped by 2 bases and J by 4 bases; unmatched bases: 7. This CDR3 has 14 residues. CDR1 is DFQATT, CDR2 SNEGSKA, per germline (reference sequence). Here the CDR3 reads CSARRQGTGYGYTF. DNA of the CDR3: TGCAGTGCTAGAAGACAGGGCACCGGCTATGGCTACACCTTC.

The genes are TRBV29-1 and TRBJ2-3, with 10 bases identical to TRBD2. In germline, CDR1 is SQVTM, CDR2 ANQGSEA. V gave up 2 bases and J gave up 1 base; unmatched junction bases: 3. The CDR3 sequence is 15 residues long. CDR3 residues: CSVELGTSGTDTQYF. CDR3 nucleotide sequence: TGCAGCGTTGAACTCGGGACTAGCGGCACAGATACGCAGTATTTT.

The genes are TRBV7-2 and TRBJ2-3; 10 bases agree with TRBD1. Germline CDR1 and CDR2: SGHTA and FQGNSA. V trimming: 5 bases; J trimming: 3 bases; junction bases outside the gene matches: 5. This CDR3 region has 15 residues. This CDR3 reads CASSPGQGVTDTQYF. CDR3 nucleotides: TGTGCCAGCAGCCCCGGACAGGGGGTGACAGATACGCAGTATTTT.

This clonotype has ten or more counts. The chain couples TRBV20-1 to TRBJ2-3, with a possible D match to TRBD2 (5 bases). The CDR3 contains 16 residues. The V end lost 5 bases, the J end lost 0 bases, and 18 bases lay between the germline ends. CDR1 and CDR2 from the germline V gene are DFQATT and SNEGSKA (reference sequence). As DNA, the CDR3 is TGCAGTGCTCGCCCCCTGGGCGGGTCTAGCACAGATACGCAGTATTTT. Translating gives CSARPLGGSSTDTQYF.

This clonotype was seen a handful of times. This chain joins TRBV7-9 and TRBJ2-3, with D maybe TRBD2 (6 bases). With 2 bases removed from V and 2 bases from J, the gap between germline ends came to 11 bases. Germline V gives CDR1 SEHNR, CDR2 FQNEAQ (reference sequence). The CDR3 is 15 amino acids. The CDR3 spells CASSLTGVFTDTQYF. CDR3 coding DNA: TGTGCCAGCAGCTTAACGGGGGTGTTCACAGATACGCAGTATTTT.

This clonotype was recorded at least ten times. J is TRBJ2-3 and V is TRBV7-2; TRBD2 matches at 7 bases. Losses at the gene ends were 3 bases for V and 6 bases for J; bases not matched to a gene: 6. CDR3 size: 14 residues. Germline CDR1 and CDR2: SGHTA and FQGNSA. The CDR3 is CASSFGRGGDTQYF. The CDR3 DNA is TGTGCCAGCAGCTTCGGGCGGGGAGGGGATACGCAGTATTTT.

V and J are TRBV7-2 and TRBJ2-7; D might be TRBD2 (5 bases). V lost 4 bases and J 2 bases, leaving 18 bases between the germline ends. CDR3 length: 16 amino acids. Germline loops: CDR1 SGHTA, CDR2 FQGNSA. CDR3 in amino acids: CASSSVPGIPPYEQYF. In DNA form, the CDR3 reads TGTGCCAGCAGCTCTGTACCGGGGATCCCCCCCTACGAGCAGTACTTC.

The CDR3 loop reads CASSQGGGSEAFF. The CDR3 DNA is TGCGCCAGCAGCCAAGGTGGAGGGTCTGAAGCTTTCTTT. The V call is TRBV4-3, the J call TRBJ1-1; no firm D call. This CDR3 region has 13 residues. Trimming left V 1 base short and J 6 bases short, with 9 bases between. Germline assignment: CDR1 LGHNA and CDR2 YSLEER.

This clonotype was detected a few times. This sequence joins TRBV7-2 and TRBJ2-1, with D unclear. The CDR3 has 16 amino acids. Trimming cost V 0 bases and J 7 bases, with 16 bases left between them. Germline V gene lookup returns CDR1 SGHTA and CDR2 FQGNSA. CDR3 sequence: CASSLAGGTVRNEQFF. DNA of the CDR3: TGTGCCAGCAGCTTAGCGGGCGGAACGGTCCGGAATGAGCAGTTCTTC.

This clonotype was found a few times. The V and J genes are TRBV7-3 and TRBJ2-1; D might be TRBD2 (6 bases). This CDR3 comprises 14 residues. Per germline, CDR1 SGHTA and CDR2 FQGTGA. The V end lost 5 bases, the J end lost 8 bases, and 16 bases lay between the germline ends. The CDR3 DNA reads as TGTGCCAGCAGCCCCGGGGAGGTCTCAGATGAGCAGTTCTTC. This encodes CASSPGEVSDEQFF.

This clonotype came up many times. CDR3: CATRGQGEFGGYTF. CDR3 DNA sequence: TGTGCCACCAGAGGACAGGGTGAATTTGGCGGCTACACCTTC. The genes are TRBV15 and TRBJ1-2; 8 bases map to TRBD1. Germline values: CDR1 LNHNV, CDR2 YYDKDF (reference sequence). The CDR3 is 14 amino acids. The junction had 11 bases not matched to a gene; V was cut back by 6 bases and J by 8 bases.

A few counts support this clonotype. This sequence joins TRBV7-9 and TRBJ1-6; D is perhaps TRBD1 (6 bases). The germline V and J ends were trimmed by 5 bases and 7 bases, with 15 bases remaining between them. The CDR3 extends over 15 amino acids. Germline assignment: CDR1 SEHNR and CDR2 FQNEAQ (reference sequence). This CDR3 is CASSGAGARNSPLHF. In DNA, the CDR3 is TGTGCCAGCAGCGGGGCAGGGGCGCGGAATTCACCCCTCCACTTT.

This clonotype has ten or more counts. CDR3 region: CAISDGHTGELFF. As DNA, the CDR3 is TGTGCCATCAGTGATGGCCACACCGGGGAGCTGTTTTTT. The chain couples TRBV10-3 to TRBJ2-2; unclear D gene. Germline V gene lookup returns CDR1 ENHRY and CDR2 SYGVKD. V dropped 3 bases and J dropped 3 bases, with 5 bases sitting between them. The CDR3 sequence is 13 residues long.

The rearrangement uses TRBV12-5 and TRBJ2-1; no clear D gene. This CDR3 contains 14 residues. Germline loops: CDR1 LGHNT, CDR2 FRNRAP. Trimming removed 6 bases at V and 3 bases at J, with 12 bases between. This CDR3 is CASGSAEFYNEQFF. In DNA, the CDR3 is TGTGCTAGTGGGAGTGCTGAATTCTACAATGAGCAGTTCTTC.

This chain joins TRBV20-1 and TRBJ2-5, with D perhaps matching TRBD1 (6 bases). Germline CDR1 reads DFQATT; CDR2 reads SNEGSKA (reference sequence). V was shortened by 4 bases and J by 5 bases, with 17 bases between the two germline ends. CDR3 length: 14 amino acids. The CDR3 loop is CSAIHREVRETQYF. CDR3 nucleotides: TGCAGTGCTATCCACAGGGAAGTGAGGGAGACCCAGTACTTC.

The table lists this clonotype with a few counts. V is TRBV6-2 or TRBV6-3 and J is TRBJ2-5; TRBD2 aligns across 7 bases. The CDR3 loop spans 18 amino acids. CDR1 is MNHEY and CDR2 is SVGEGT in the germline V gene. Trimming took 2 bases from V and 4 from J; bases not matched to a gene: 16. In DNA form, the CDR3 reads TGTGCCAGCAGTTACCCACTAAGGGAAGCGGGATCTCGAGAGACCCAGTACTTC. This translates into CASSYPLREAGSRETQYF.

The gene calls are TRBV9 and TRBJ1-6, with no clear D. This CDR3 contains 14 residues. Germline CDR1 and CDR2: SGDLS and YYNGEE. The V and J ends lost 0 bases and 8 bases respectively, with 9 bases between them. The CDR3 here is CASSVEVTYSPLHF. The CDR3 DNA reads as TGTGCCAGCAGCGTAGAGGTCACCTATTCACCCCTCCACTTT.

This clonotype was detected many times. The chain employs TRBV9 and TRBJ2-1; no firm D call. The germline CDR1 and CDR2 sequences are SGDLS and YYNGEE. The V and J ends lost 0 bases and 0 bases respectively, with 7 bases between them. The CDR3 totals 15 residues. The CDR3: CASSVGLGSYNEQFF. The CDR3 DNA reads TGTGCCAGCAGCGTAGGTCTAGGCTCCTACAATGAGCAGTTCTTC.